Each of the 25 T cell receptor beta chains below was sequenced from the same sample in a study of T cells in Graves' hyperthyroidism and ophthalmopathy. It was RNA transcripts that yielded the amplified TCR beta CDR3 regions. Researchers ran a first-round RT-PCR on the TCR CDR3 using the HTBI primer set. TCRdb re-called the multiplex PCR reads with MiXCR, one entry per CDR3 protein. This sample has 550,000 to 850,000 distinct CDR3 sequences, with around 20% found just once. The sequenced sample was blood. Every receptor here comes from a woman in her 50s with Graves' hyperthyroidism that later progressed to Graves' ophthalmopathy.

Written as DNA, the CDR3 is TGTGCCAGCAGCGGTCAACCGGGACAGGGGATGGAAGAGACCCAGTACTTC. Protein sequence: CASSGQPGQGMEETQYF. This chain connects TRBV13 to TRBJ2-5; 10 positions match TRBD1. The V segment lost 5 bases and the J segment 3 bases; nucleotides outside the gene matches: 12. The germline V gene encodes CDR1 PRHDT and CDR2 FYEKMQ (reference sequence). CDR3 size: 17 residues.

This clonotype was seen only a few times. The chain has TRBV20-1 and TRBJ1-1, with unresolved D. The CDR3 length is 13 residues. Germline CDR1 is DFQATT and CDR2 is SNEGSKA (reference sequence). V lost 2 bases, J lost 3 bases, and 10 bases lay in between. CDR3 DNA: TGCAGTGCTAGACTGGAGAGATACACTGAAGCTTTCTTT. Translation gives CSARLERYTEAFF.

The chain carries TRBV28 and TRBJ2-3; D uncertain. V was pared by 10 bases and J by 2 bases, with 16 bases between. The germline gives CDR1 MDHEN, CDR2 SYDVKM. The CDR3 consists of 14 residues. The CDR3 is CATFEVPHTDTQYF. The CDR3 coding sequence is TGTGCCACTTTTGAGGTTCCCCACACAGATACGCAGTATTTT.

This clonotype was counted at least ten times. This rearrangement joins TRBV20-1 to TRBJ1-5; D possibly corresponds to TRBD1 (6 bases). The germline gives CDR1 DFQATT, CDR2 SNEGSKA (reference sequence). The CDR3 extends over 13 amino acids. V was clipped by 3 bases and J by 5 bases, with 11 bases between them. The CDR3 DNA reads TGCAGTGCTAGGGCATCAGGGGATCAGCCCCAGCATTTT. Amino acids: CSARASGDQPQHF.

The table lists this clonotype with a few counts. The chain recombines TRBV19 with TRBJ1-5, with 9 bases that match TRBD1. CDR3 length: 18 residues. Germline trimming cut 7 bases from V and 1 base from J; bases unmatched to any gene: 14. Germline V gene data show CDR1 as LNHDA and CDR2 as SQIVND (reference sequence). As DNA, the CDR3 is TGTGCCAGTAAAAGGGCCGGGACAGGGACTTTAAGCAATCAGCCCCAGCATTTT. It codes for CASKRAGTGTLSNQPQHF.

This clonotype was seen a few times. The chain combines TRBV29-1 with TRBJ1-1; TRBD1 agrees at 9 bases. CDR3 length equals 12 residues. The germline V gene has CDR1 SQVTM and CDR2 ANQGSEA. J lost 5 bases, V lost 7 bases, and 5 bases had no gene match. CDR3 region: CSGRDRETEAFF. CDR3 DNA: TGCAGCGGGAGGGACAGGGAGACTGAAGCTTTCTTT.

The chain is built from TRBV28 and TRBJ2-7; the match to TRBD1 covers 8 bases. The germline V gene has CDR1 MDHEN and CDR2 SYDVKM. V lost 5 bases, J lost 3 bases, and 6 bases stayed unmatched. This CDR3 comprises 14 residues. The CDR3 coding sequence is TGTGCCAGCAGTATGCGGGGACAGGACTACGAGCAGTACTTC. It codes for CASSMRGQDYEQYF. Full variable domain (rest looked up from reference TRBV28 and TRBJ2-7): DVKVTQSSRYLVKRTGEKVFLECVQDMDHENMFWYRQDPGLGLRLIYFSYDVKMKEKGDIPEGYSVSREKKERFSLILESASTNQTSMYLCASSMRGQDYEQYFGPGTRLTVT.

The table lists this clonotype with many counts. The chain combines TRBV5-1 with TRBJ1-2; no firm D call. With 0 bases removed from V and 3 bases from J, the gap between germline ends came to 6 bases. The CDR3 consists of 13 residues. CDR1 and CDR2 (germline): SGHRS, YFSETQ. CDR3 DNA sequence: TGCGCCAGCAGCTTGGACACATACTATGGCTACACCTTC. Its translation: CASSLDTYYGYTF.

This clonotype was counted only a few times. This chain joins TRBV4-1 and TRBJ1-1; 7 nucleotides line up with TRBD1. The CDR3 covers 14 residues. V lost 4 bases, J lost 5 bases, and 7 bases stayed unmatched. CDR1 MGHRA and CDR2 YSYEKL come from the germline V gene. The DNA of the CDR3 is TGCGCCAGCAGCCCGGGACAGATGATAACTGAAGCTTTCTTT. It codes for CASSPGQMITEAFF.

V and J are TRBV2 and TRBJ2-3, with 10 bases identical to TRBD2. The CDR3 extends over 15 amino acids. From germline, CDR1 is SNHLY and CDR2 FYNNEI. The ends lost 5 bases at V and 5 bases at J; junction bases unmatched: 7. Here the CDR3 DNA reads TGTGCCAGCAGTAGAGGACTAGCGGCGGGAGATACGCAGTATTTT. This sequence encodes CASSRGLAAGDTQYF. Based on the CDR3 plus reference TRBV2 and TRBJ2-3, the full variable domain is EPEVTQTPSHQVTQMGQEVILRCVPISNHLYFYWYRQILGQKVEFLVSFYNNEISEKSEIFDDQFSVERPDGSNFTLKIRSTKLEDSAMYFCASSRGLAAGDTQYFGPGTRLTVL.

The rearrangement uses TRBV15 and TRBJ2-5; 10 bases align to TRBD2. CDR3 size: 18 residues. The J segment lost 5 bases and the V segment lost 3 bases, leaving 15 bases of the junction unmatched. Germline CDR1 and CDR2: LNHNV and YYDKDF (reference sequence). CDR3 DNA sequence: TGTGCCACCAGCAGTCAGATGTATGCTAGCGGGGGCGCGGAGACCCAGTACTTC. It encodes CATSSQMYASGGAETQYF.

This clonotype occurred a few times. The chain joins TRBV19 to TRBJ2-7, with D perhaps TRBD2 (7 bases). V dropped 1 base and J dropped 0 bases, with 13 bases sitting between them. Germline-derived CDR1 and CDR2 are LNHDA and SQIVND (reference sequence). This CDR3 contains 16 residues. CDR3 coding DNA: TGTGCCAGTAGTATAGGTCCGCGGGGGCTCTCCTACGAGCAGTACTTC. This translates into CASSIGPRGLSYEQYF.

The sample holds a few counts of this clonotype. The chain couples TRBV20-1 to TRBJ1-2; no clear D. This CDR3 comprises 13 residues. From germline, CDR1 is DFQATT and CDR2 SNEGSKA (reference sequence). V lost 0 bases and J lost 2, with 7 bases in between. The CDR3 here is CSARETVNYGYTF. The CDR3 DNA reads TGCAGTGCTAGAGAAACAGTAAACTATGGCTACACCTTC.

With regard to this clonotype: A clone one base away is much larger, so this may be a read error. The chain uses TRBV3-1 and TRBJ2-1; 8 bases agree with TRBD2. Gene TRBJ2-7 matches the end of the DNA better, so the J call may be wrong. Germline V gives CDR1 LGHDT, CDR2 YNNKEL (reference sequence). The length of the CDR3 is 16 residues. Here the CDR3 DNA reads TGTGCCAGCAGCCCCAGAGGTAGCGGGGACTACAATGAGCAGTACTTC. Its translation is CASSPRGSGDYNEQYF.

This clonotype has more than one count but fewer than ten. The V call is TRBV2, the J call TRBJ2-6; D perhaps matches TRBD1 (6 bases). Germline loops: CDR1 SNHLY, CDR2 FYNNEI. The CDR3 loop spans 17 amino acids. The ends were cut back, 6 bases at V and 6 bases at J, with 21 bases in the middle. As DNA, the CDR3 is TGTGCCAGCAGGGTGACAGGCGGCGGCGGAGAGGCCAACGTCCTGACTTTC. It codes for CASRVTGGGGEANVLTF.

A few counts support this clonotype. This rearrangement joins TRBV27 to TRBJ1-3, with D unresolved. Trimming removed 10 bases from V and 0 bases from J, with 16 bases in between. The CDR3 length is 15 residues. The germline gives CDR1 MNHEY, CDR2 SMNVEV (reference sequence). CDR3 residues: CANGLDGTSGNTIYF. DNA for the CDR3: TGTGCCAACGGATTGGACGGAACCTCTGGAAACACCATATATTTT.

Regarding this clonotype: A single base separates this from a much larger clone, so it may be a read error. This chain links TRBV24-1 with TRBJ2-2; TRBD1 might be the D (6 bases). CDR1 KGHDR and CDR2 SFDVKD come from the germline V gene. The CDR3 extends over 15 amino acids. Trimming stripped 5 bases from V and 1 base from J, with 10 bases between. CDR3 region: CATSGGHGNTGELFF. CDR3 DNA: TGTGCCACCAGTGGGGGGCACGGGAACACCGGGGAGCTGTTTTTT.

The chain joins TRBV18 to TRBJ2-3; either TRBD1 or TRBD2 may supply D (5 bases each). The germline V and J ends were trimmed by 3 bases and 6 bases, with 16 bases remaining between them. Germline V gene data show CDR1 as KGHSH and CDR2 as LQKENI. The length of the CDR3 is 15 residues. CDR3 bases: TGTGCCAGCTCACCCCGGGAAGGGGCGGTGGATACGCAGTATTTT. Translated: CASSPREGAVDTQYF.

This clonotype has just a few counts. This chain's CDR3 is CASSLYRGLGGGATDTQYF. CDR3 nucleotide sequence: TGTGCCAGCAGTTTATATAGGGGTTTAGGGGGGGGGGCCACAGATACGCAGTATTTT. V usage is TRBV12-3 or TRBV12-4 and J usage is TRBJ2-3; a possible D gene is TRBD2 (7 bases). Trimming took off 2 bases at V and 2 bases at J, with 23 bases between the two ends. This CDR3 has 19 amino acids.

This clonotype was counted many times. CDR3 amino acids: CASSREGQGVYNEQFF. The DNA for the CDR3 is TGCGCCAGCAGCCGAGAAGGACAGGGAGTTTACAATGAGCAGTTCTTC. The chain has TRBV5-1 and TRBJ2-1; TRBD1 agrees at 8 bases. Per germline, CDR1 SGHRS and CDR2 YFSETQ. V was clipped by 4 bases and J by 4 bases; unmatched bases: 10. This CDR3 has 16 amino acids.

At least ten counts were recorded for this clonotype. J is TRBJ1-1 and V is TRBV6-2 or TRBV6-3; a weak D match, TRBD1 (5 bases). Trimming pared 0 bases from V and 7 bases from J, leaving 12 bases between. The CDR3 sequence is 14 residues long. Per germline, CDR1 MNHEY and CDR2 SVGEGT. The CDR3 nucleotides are TGTGCCAGCAGTTACTCGGGACGGGGAGATGAAGCTTTCTTT. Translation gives CASSYSGRGDEAFF.

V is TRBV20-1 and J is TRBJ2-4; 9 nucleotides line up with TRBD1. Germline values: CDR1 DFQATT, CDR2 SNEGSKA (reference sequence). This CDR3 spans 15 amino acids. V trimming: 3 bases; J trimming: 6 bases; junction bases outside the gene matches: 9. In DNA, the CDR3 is TGCAGTGCTAGCAGGACAGGGGTTTATGGAAACATTCAGTACTTC. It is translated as CSASRTGVYGNIQYF.

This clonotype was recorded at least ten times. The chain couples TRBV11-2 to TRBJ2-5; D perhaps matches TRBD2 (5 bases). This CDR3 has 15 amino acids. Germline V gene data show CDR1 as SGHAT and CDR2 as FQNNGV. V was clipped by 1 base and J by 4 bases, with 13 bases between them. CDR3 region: CASSLVGSKGETQYF. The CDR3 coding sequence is TGTGCCAGCAGCTTAGTAGGGAGTAAAGGAGAGACCCAGTACTTC.

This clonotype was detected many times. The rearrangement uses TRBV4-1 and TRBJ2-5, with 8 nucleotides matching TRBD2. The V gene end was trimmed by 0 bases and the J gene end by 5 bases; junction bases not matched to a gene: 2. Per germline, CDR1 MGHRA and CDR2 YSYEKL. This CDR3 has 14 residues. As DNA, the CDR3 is TGCGCCAGCAGCCAAGAAGGGACTAGGGAGACCCAGTACTTC. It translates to CASSQEGTRETQYF.

The CDR3 loop reads CASSPTRSSETQYF. The CDR3 nucleotides are TGTGCCAGCAGCCCTACTAGAAGTTCAGAGACCCAGTACTTC. The V call is TRBV3-1, the J call TRBJ2-5; maybe TRBD2 (5 bases). Germline V gene sequence: CDR1 LGHDT, CDR2 YNNKEL (reference sequence). V lost 4 bases, J lost 4 bases, and 13 bases lay in between. This CDR3 spans 14 amino acids.